This record concerns one T cell receptor (beta chain) sequence. What it recognizes is unknown. Researchers ran the PCR with 60 Vbeta and 13 Jbeta primers. The data were produced by immunoSEQ multiplex PCR, yet TCRdb's version contains in-frame clones alone and is incomplete. The repertoire holds roughly 93,000 clones, 80% seen once, with around 7% in the top ten. The sample originates from a study of cytomegalovirus exposure and HLA in healthy donors. The CDR3 length is 12 residues. Germline assignment: CDR1 SQVTM and CDR2 ANQGSEA. V shed 7 bases and J shed 3 bases, with 12 bases lying between them. Study-wide findings and caveats: CMV antigen specificity of three CMV-associated chains was confirmed in vitro.

The sequence came from a man between 25 and 39 years old in good health and CMV-seronegative. Sequencing was done on a sample of PBMCs. This chain links TRBV29-1 with TRBJ1-2, with D perhaps matching TRBD1 (5 bases). In DNA form, the CDR3 reads TGCAGCGGAATGACAGTTGACTATGGCTACACCTTC. Translation: CSGMTVDYGYTF.